The present TCR beta chain was sequenced within a study of CD8 T cells in ankylosing spondylitis. Using its own MiXCR run on the 5' RACE reads, TCRdb lists one record per CDR3 protein. The sample lists 100,000 to 150,000 distinct CDR3 sequences, around 7% occurring once. V lost 6 bases, J lost 6 bases, and 8 bases lay in between. This CDR3 is built from 11 residues. In germline, CDR1 is MNHEY, CDR2 SVGEGT. In this sample, this clonotype turned up many times. No antigen is known for it. Study observations and caveats: About 8 highly homologous variants made up a TCR beta motif, and this motif appeared characteristic of ankylosing spondylitis blood.

The clonotype was recovered from a male donor with ankylosing spondylitis or in good health (not recorded which). The material sequenced was blood, either unsorted or a sorted T cell fraction (not recorded which). The rearrangement uses TRBV6-2 or TRBV6-3 and TRBJ1-1; D gene uncertain. CDR3 loop: CASRRAAEAFF. CDR3 bases: TGTGCCAGCAGACGGGCCGCTGAAGCTTTCTTT.